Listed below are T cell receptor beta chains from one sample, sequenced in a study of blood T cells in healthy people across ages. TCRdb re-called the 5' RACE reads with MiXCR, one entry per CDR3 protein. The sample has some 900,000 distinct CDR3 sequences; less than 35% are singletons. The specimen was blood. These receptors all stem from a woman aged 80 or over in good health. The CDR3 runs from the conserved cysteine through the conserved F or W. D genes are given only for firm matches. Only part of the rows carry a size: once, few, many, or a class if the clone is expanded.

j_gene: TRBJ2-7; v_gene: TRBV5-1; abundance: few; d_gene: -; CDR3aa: CASSLVPGRVYNEQYF; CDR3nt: TGCGCCAGCAGCTTGGTTCCGGGGAGAGTTTACAATGAGCAGTACTTC
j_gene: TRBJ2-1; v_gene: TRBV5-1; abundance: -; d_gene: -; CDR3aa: CASSVVAGSEHEQFF; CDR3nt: TGCGCCAGCAGTGTTGTTGCGGGTTCTGAGCATGAGCAGTTCTTC
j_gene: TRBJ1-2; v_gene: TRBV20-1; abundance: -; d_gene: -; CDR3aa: CSARGLRGRGYTF; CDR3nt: TGCAGTGCTAGAGGTTTGAGGGGTCGGGGCTACACCTTC
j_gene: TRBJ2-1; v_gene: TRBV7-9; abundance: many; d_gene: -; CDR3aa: CASSFLTGAEQFF; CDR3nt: TGTGCCAGCAGCTTTCTTACTGGGGCTGAGCAGTTCTTC
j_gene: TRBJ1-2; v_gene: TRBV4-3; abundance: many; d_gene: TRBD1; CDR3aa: CASSQDGTVNYGYTF; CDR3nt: TGCGCCAGCAGCCAAGATGGGACAGTTAACTATGGCTACACCTTC
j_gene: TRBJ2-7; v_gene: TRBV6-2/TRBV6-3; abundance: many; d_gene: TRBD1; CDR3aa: CASSSTGGVSYEQYF; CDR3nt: TGTGCCAGCAGTTCGACAGGGGGCGTATCCTACGAGCAGTACTTC
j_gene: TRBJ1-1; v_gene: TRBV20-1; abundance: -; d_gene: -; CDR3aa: CSARDLERWPEAFF; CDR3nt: TGCAGTGCTAGAGATTTGGAGAGGTGGCCTGAAGCTTTCTTT
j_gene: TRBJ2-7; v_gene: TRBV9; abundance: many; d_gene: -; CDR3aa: CASSVGQSSYEQYF; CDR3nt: TGTGCCAGCAGCGTAGGGCAGAGCTCCTACGAGCAGTACTTC
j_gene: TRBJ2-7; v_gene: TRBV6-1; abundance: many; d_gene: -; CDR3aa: CASTETLQGSYEQYF; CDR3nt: TGTGCCAGCACCGAAACCCTGCAAGGCTCCTACGAGCAGTACTTC
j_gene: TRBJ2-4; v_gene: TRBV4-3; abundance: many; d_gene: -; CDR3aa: CASSQHRGAIAKNIQYF; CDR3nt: TGCGCCAGCAGCCAACACCGGGGTGCGATAGCCAAAAACATTCAGTACTTC
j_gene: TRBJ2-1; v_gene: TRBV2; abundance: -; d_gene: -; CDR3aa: CASSEGGSASGNEQFF; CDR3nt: TGTGCCAGCAGTGAAGGGGGTAGCGCGTCCGGCAATGAGCAGTTCTTC
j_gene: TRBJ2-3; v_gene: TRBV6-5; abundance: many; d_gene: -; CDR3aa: CASSDQGGPDTQYF; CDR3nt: TGTGCCAGCAGTGACCAGGGGGGGCCAGATACGCAGTATTTT
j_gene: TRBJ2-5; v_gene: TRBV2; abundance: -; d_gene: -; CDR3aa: CASSAEASQYF; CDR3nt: TGTGCCAGCAGTGCGGAGGCGTCCCAGTACTTC
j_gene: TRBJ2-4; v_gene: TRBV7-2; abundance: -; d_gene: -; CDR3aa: CASSLPTGGVAKNIQYF; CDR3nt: TGTGCCAGCAGCCTACCTACAGGGGGGGTAGCCAAAAACATTCAGTACTTC
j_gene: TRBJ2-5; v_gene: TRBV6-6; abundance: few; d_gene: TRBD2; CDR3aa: CASSYSGGGLETQYF; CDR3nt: TGTGCCAGCAGTTACTCGGGCGGGGGGCTAGAGACCCAGTACTTC
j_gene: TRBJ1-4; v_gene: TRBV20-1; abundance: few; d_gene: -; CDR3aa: CSAREQKLTNEKLFF; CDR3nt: TGCAGTGCTAGAGAGCAGAAGCTAACTAATGAAAAACTGTTTTTT
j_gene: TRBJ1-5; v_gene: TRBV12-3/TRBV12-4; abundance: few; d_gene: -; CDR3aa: CASAKTGNQPQHF; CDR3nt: TGTGCCAGCGCCAAGACTGGCAATCAGCCCCAGCATTTT
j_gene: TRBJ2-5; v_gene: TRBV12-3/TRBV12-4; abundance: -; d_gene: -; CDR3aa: CASSIPPYETQYF; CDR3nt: TGTGCCAGCAGTATCCCACCCTACGAGACCCAGTACTTC
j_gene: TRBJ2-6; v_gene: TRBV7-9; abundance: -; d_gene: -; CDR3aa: CASSFADNSGANVLTF; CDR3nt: TGTGCCAGCAGCTTCGCAGATAACTCTGGGGCCAACGTCCTGACTTTC